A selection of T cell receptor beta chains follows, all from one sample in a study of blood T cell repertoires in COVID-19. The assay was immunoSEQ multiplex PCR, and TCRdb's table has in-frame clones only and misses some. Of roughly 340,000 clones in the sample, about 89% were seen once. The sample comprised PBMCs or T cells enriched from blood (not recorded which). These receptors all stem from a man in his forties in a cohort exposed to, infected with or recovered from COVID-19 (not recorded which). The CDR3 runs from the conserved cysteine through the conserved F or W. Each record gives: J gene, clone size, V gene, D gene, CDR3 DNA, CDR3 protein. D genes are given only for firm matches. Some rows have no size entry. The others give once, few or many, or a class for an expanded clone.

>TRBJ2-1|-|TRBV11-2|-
TGTGCCAGCAGCTTAGATGGGAGACTAGGCACCTACAATGAGCAGTTCTTC
CASSLDGRLGTYNEQFF
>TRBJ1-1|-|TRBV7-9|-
TGTGCCAGCAGCGTAGCCGTAGGGGGTGAATCTTTCTTT
CASSVAVGGESFF
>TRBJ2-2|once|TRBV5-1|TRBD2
TGCGCCAGCAGCCTGACCCTAGCGGGAGCCGACACCGGGGAGCTGTTTTTT
CASSLTLAGADTGELFF
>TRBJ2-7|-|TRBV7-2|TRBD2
TGTGCCAGCAGCTTAGGTGGTACTAGCGTTGAGCAGTACTTC
CASSLGGTSVEQYF
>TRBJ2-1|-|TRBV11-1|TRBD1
TGTGCCAGCAGCCCGGGACAGGGGGCAGGTGAGCAGTTCTTC
CASSPGQGAGEQFF
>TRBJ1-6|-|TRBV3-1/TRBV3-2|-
TGTGCCAGCAGCCGAGGGAAGCAAACTGATAATTCACCCCTCCACTTT
CASSRGKQTDNSPLHF
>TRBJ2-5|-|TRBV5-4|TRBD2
TGTGCCAGCAGCTTGTATTCTGGGACTAATACCCAAGAGACCCAGTACTTC
CASSLYSGTNTQETQYF
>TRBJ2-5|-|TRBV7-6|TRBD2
TGTGCCAGCAGCCTCATCCAGGGACTACTGGCTAGCTCGGAAGAGACCCAGTACTTC
CASSLIQGLLASSEETQYF
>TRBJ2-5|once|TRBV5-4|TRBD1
TGTGCCAGCAGCGCGCCGGGACAGGGGCAAGAGACCCAGTACTTC
CASSAPGQGQETQYF
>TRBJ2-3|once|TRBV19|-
TGTGCCAGTAGTACCCTAGCGAGCACAGATACGCAGTATTTT
CASSTLASTDTQYF
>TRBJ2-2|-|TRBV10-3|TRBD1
TGTGCCATCAGCAAAGATCTGGGACAGGGGAAGTTCACCGGGGAGCTGTTTTTT
CAISKDLGQGKFTGELFF
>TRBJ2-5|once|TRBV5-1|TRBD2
TGCGCCAGCAGCTCCGGTATTAGCGGGAGTGGGGGGACCCAGTACTTC
CASSSGISGSGGTQYF
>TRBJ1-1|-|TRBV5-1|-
TGCGCCAGCAGCCCCCGGGAGAAAAACACTGAAGCTTTCTTT
CASSPREKNTEAFF
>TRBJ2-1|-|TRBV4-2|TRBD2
TGTGCCAGCAGCCAGCCGACGGGGACTAGCGGGAGTCACTCCTACAATGAGCAGTTCTTC
CASSQPTGTSGSHSYNEQFF
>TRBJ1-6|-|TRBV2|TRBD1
TGTGCCAGCAGAAAGGGGGCGGTGGATAATTCACCCCTCCACTTT
CASRKGAVDNSPLHF
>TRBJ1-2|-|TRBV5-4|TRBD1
TGTGCCAGCAGCTTCGGACAGGGCAGCTATGGCTACACCTTC
CASSFGQGSYGYTF
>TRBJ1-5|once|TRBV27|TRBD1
TGTGCCAGCAGTCCGGACAGGCCGGGAGGCAATCAGCCCCAGCATTTT
CASSPDRPGGNQPQHF
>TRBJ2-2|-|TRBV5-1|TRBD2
TGCGCCAGCAGCGCCGGGACTAGGAACACCGGGGAGCTGTTTTTT
CASSAGTRNTGELFF
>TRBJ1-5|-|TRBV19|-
TGTGCCAGTAGTATTCAAGGGAGTCAGCCCCAGCATTTT
CASSIQGSQPQHF
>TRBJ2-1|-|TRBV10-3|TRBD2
TGTGCCATCAGCATCGGACTAGCAGATAACAATGAGCAGTTCTTC
CAISIGLADNNEQFF
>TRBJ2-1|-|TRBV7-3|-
TGTGCCAGCAGCTTTAAGCGGGTCGTAAGCTCCTACAATGAGCAGTTCTTC
CASSFKRVVSSYNEQFF
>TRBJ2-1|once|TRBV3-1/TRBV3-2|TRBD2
TGTGCCAGCAGCCAAGACCCTAGCGGGAGGGCCAATGAGCAGTTCTTC
CASSQDPSGRANEQFF
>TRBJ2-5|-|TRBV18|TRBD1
TGTGCCAGCTCGCCCGGGACAGGGGTTCGAGAGACCCAGTACTTC
CASSPGTGVRETQYF
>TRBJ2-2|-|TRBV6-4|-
TGTGCCAGCATTCTTGGGGGGACTTCGAACACCGGGGAGCTGTTTTTT
CASILGGTSNTGELFF
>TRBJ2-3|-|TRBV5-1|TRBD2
TGCGCCAGCAGCTTGGGACTAGCGGGAAACACAGATACGCAGTATTTT
CASSLGLAGNTDTQYF
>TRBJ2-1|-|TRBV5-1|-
TGCGCCAGCAGCTTGGAAGCAAACAATGAGCAGTTCTTC
CASSLEANNEQFF
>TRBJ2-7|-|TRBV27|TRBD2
TGTGCCAGCAGTTCAGCGGGACGGATAGTCTACGAGCAGTACTTC
CASSSAGRIVYEQYF
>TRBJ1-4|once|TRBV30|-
TGTGCCGTCGGGAGGCCGACTAATGAAAAACTGTTTTTT
CAVGRPTNEKLFF
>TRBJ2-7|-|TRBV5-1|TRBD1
TGCGCCAGCAGCTCGACAGGGTACGAGCAGTACTTC
CASSSTGYEQYF
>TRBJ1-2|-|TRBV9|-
TGTGCCAGCAGCGTAGTCTTTAACTATGGCTACACCTTC
CASSVVFNYGYTF
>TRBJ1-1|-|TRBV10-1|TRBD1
TGCGCCAGCAGTGTGGGGGACAGCGAAGCTTTCTTT
CASSVGDSEAFF
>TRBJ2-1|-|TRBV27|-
TGTGCCAGCAGTCCAAATGACAGGAATGAGCAGTTCTTC
CASSPNDRNEQFF
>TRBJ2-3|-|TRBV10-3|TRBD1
TGTGCCACAGGGGGCGACACAGATACGCAGTATTTT
CATGGDTDTQYF
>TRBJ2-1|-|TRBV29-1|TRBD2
TGCAGCGTTGAAGCCTCTTTTCAATGGGCGGGAGGGCCATTGAGACAGCAGTTCTTC
CSVEASFQWAGGPLRQQFF
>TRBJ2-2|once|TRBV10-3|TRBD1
TGTGCCATCAGTGAAAGACAGGGGGACACCGGGGAGCTGTTTTTT
CAISERQGDTGELFF
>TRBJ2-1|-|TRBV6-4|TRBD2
TGTGCCAGCAGTGACACACTAGCGGGACACAATGAGCAGTTCTTC
CASSDTLAGHNEQFF
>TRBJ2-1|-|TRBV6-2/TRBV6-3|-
TGTGCCAGCAGTTACAGGACTAATGAGCAGTTCTTC
CASSYRTNEQFF
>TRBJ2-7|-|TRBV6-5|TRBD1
TGTGCCAGCAGTTCGACAGGGAACTACGAGCAGTACTTC
CASSSTGNYEQYF
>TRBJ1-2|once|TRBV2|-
TGTGCCAGCAGTGAATCCCAGGGAGGTGGCTACACCTTC
CASSESQGGGYTF
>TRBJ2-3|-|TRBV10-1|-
TGCGCCAGCAGTGAGTCGGGCAAAGATACGCAGTATTTT
CASSESGKDTQYF
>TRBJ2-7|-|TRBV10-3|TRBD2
TGTGCCATCAGGGGGGTGGCTAGCGGGAGTTTCTACGAGCAGTACTTC
CAIRGVASGSFYEQYF
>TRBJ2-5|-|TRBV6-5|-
TGTGCCAGCAGTTATTCCCGACAGGTCGGAATGGAGACCCAGTACTTC
CASSYSRQVGMETQYF
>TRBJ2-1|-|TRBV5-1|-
TGCGCCAGCAGCTTGGTCCTGACAGGAAGGGGTGAGCAGTTCTTC
CASSLVLTGRGEQFF
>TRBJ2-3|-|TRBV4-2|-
TGTGCCAGCAGCCAGATGTCGCGGAGCACAGATACGCAGTATTTT
CASSQMSRSTDTQYF
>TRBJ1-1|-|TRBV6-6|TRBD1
TGTGCCAGCACAAGGGACAGGGGCTCCACTGAAGCTTTCTTT
CASTRDRGSTEAFF
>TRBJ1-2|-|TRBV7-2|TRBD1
TGTGCCAGCAGTCTCGACAGGGAACATGGCTACACCTTC
CASSLDREHGYTF